This TCR beta chain derives from a study of T cell responses to AZD1222 COVID-19 vaccine. Germline V CDR1 and CDR2: SGHRS, YFSETQ. The CDR3 has 15 amino acids. The ends were cut back, 4 bases at V and 0 bases at J, with 14 bases in the middle. TCRdb's table, derived via immunoSEQ multiplex PCR, lists solely in-frame clones and lacks some. The data contain 120,000 or so clones, approximately 85% of them seen just once; the ten biggest clones take up 3.5% to 5.5%. On this clone: What it binds is not known.

Whole-study findings and limits: The peak T cell response came first, and repertoires were sampled only after it. Donors, mostly white British, included more females; clonal diversity was possibly underestimated. Reports indicate that nearly half of spike-specific TCRs are directed at unmutated variant regions.

The sequence came from an adult in good health. The rearrangement links TRBV5-1 to TRBJ2-7; TRBD1 is a possible D gene (6 bases). This sample comprised peripheral blood, obtained on day 0 of AZD1222 vaccination. The CDR3 nucleotides are TGCGCCAGCAGCGCGACGGGACATAGCTCCTACGAGCAGTACTTC. This translates into CASSATGHSSYEQYF.